The rows below give T cell receptor beta chains drawn from one sample of a study of shared clonotypes between healthy human individuals. Repertoires were generated with immunoSEQ multiplex PCR, while TCRdb's copy carries only in-frame clones and drops some. The data contain roughly 770,000 clones, around 96% of them seen just once; the ten biggest clones take up under 0.3%. The sequenced sample consisted of naive CD8+ T cells sorted from blood. Every receptor here comes from a man under 40 in good health. Each CDR3 is given with its conserved first and last residue. The order of the fields is V gene, clone size, D gene, J gene, CDR3 DNA, CDR3 protein. The D gene is left open where the match is weak. Where a row states a size, it is once, few, many or the class of an expanded clone; other rows omit it.

v_call: TRBV4-1
clone_size: -
d_call: TRBD2
j_call: TRBJ2-1
cdr3_nt: TGCGCCAGCGCTCTAGCGGGAGCCTACAATGAGCAGTTCTTC
cdr3_aa: CASALAGAYNEQFF

v_call: TRBV5-1
clone_size: -
d_call: TRBD1
j_call: TRBJ2-7
cdr3_nt: TGCGCCAGCAGCTTGTTTACAGGGGAAACCTACGAGCAGTACTTC
cdr3_aa: CASSLFTGETYEQYF

v_call: TRBV11-2
clone_size: -
d_call: -
j_call: TRBJ2-3
cdr3_nt: TGTGCCAGCAGTTTAGGTACAGGGTCAGATACGCAGTATTTT
cdr3_aa: CASSLGTGSDTQYF

v_call: TRBV28
clone_size: -
d_call: -
j_call: TRBJ1-3
cdr3_nt: TGTGCCAGCAGTTTGATTTCTTCCGGAAACACCATATATTTT
cdr3_aa: CASSLISSGNTIYF

v_call: TRBV27
clone_size: -
d_call: -
j_call: TRBJ2-7
cdr3_nt: TGTGCCAGCAGTTTGTACGAGGAATCGGGGGATTACGAGCAGTACTTC
cdr3_aa: CASSLYEESGDYEQYF

v_call: TRBV19
clone_size: once
d_call: TRBD1
j_call: TRBJ2-7
cdr3_nt: TGTGCCAGTAGTATATCCCCGGGACAGACATACGAGCAGTACTTC
cdr3_aa: CASSISPGQTYEQYF

v_call: TRBV7-9
clone_size: -
d_call: -
j_call: TRBJ2-1
cdr3_nt: TGTGCCAGCAGCCTGAAGTCAGACAATGAGCAGTTCTTC
cdr3_aa: CASSLKSDNEQFF

v_call: TRBV20-1
clone_size: -
d_call: -
j_call: TRBJ2-5
cdr3_nt: TGCAGTGCCGTGGGGGGCGAGACCCAGTACTTC
cdr3_aa: CSAVGGETQYF

v_call: TRBV19
clone_size: -
d_call: -
j_call: TRBJ1-5
cdr3_nt: TGTGCCAGTAGTACACACGGCGGGGGAAATCAGCCCCAGCATTTT
cdr3_aa: CASSTHGGGNQPQHF

v_call: TRBV4-1
clone_size: -
d_call: TRBD1
j_call: TRBJ1-4
cdr3_nt: TGCGCCAGCAGCCTTCGGACAGGACGGAATGAAAAACTGTTTTTT
cdr3_aa: CASSLRTGRNEKLFF

v_call: TRBV5-1
clone_size: -
d_call: -
j_call: TRBJ2-1
cdr3_nt: TGCGCCAGCAGCTTGGCCTCCGGGACCCCCCCCTACAATGAGCAGTTCTTC
cdr3_aa: CASSLASGTPPYNEQFF

v_call: TRBV9
clone_size: -
d_call: -
j_call: TRBJ2-2
cdr3_nt: TGTGCCAGCAGCGTATTCAGAAACACCGGGGAGCTGTTTTTT
cdr3_aa: CASSVFRNTGELFF

v_call: TRBV7-9
clone_size: -
d_call: -
j_call: TRBJ2-7
cdr3_nt: TGTGCCAGCAGCTCAACCCCCCAGTGGTACGAGCAGTACTTC
cdr3_aa: CASSSTPQWYEQYF

v_call: TRBV15
clone_size: -
d_call: -
j_call: TRBJ1-4
cdr3_nt: TGTGCCACCAGCTTGGGGGTTGGTGGAACTAATGAAAAACTGTTTTTT
cdr3_aa: CATSLGVGGTNEKLFF

v_call: TRBV29-1
clone_size: -
d_call: -
j_call: TRBJ2-1
cdr3_nt: TGCAGCATAACCTGGGGGAGCGATGAGCAGTTCTTC
cdr3_aa: CSITWGSDEQFF

v_call: TRBV27
clone_size: -
d_call: -
j_call: TRBJ2-1
cdr3_nt: TGTGCCAGCATGTGGGCTAGCAACAATGAGCAGTTCTTC
cdr3_aa: CASMWASNNEQFF

v_call: TRBV5-1
clone_size: -
d_call: TRBD1
j_call: TRBJ2-5
cdr3_nt: TGCGCCAGCAGCTCCCGGACAGGGATTATGGAGACCCAGTACTTC
cdr3_aa: CASSSRTGIMETQYF

v_call: TRBV5-5
clone_size: -
d_call: -
j_call: TRBJ2-7
cdr3_nt: TGTGCCAGCAGCTTGGCACAGGGGGGGGGATACGAGCAGTACTTC
cdr3_aa: CASSLAQGGGYEQYF

v_call: TRBV18
clone_size: -
d_call: -
j_call: TRBJ2-5
cdr3_nt: TGTGCCAGCTCACCAGTTGCTCGGGCCGGGGAGACCCAGTACTTC
cdr3_aa: CASSPVARAGETQYF

v_call: TRBV28
clone_size: -
d_call: TRBD1
j_call: TRBJ1-4
cdr3_nt: TGTGCCAGCAGTGCCAGACAGGGGGGGAATGAAAAACTGTTTTTT
cdr3_aa: CASSARQGGNEKLFF

v_call: TRBV27
clone_size: few
d_call: -
j_call: TRBJ2-6
cdr3_nt: TGTGCCAGCAGTCCAGGGCTCTCTGGGGCCAACGTCCTGACTTTC
cdr3_aa: CASSPGLSGANVLTF

v_call: TRBV28
clone_size: -
d_call: TRBD1
j_call: TRBJ2-1
cdr3_nt: TGTGCCAGCAGTTTATGGACAGGGGAATACTACAATGAGCAGTTCTTC
cdr3_aa: CASSLWTGEYYNEQFF

v_call: TRBV27
clone_size: -
d_call: -
j_call: TRBJ2-2
cdr3_nt: TGTGCCAGCAGTACCGGACAGAACACCGGGGAGCTGTTTTTT
cdr3_aa: CASSTGQNTGELFF

v_call: TRBV10-2
clone_size: -
d_call: -
j_call: TRBJ1-1
cdr3_nt: TGCGCCAGCTACGGCTATATGAACACTGAAGCTTTCTTT
cdr3_aa: CASYGYMNTEAFF

v_call: TRBV7-9
clone_size: once
d_call: TRBD2
j_call: TRBJ2-7
cdr3_nt: TGTGCCAGCAGCTCCCCCACGGGTAGCGGGAGTCAATCCGAGCAGTACTTC
cdr3_aa: CASSSPTGSGSQSEQYF

v_call: TRBV6-5
clone_size: -
d_call: -
j_call: TRBJ2-1
cdr3_nt: TGTGCCAGCGGGGGGTCTGGGGATGAGCAGTTCTTC
cdr3_aa: CASGGSGDEQFF

v_call: TRBV11-2
clone_size: -
d_call: -
j_call: TRBJ2-1
cdr3_nt: TGTGCCAGCGTGGACGGGGCCAGCTCCTACAATGAGCAGTTCTTC
cdr3_aa: CASVDGASSYNEQFF

v_call: TRBV7-2
clone_size: -
d_call: -
j_call: TRBJ2-7
cdr3_nt: TGTGCCAGCAGCCCACACTTGTACGAGCAGTACTTC
cdr3_aa: CASSPHLYEQYF

v_call: TRBV7-9
clone_size: -
d_call: TRBD1
j_call: TRBJ2-7
cdr3_nt: TGTGCCAGCAGCTTTTGGGACAGTTACTACGAGCAGTACTTC
cdr3_aa: CASSFWDSYYEQYF

v_call: TRBV10-3
clone_size: once
d_call: TRBD1
j_call: TRBJ2-7
cdr3_nt: TGTGCCATATCGACAGGGCAAATGGGGGAGCAGTACTTC
cdr3_aa: CAISTGQMGEQYF

v_call: TRBV9
clone_size: -
d_call: -
j_call: TRBJ1-1
cdr3_nt: TGTGCCAGCAGCGTAAGGAGGGTTCTCACGATTACTGAAGCTTTCTTT
cdr3_aa: CASSVRRVLTITEAFF

v_call: TRBV7-9
clone_size: few
d_call: -
j_call: TRBJ1-1
cdr3_nt: TGTGCCAGCAGCTTATACTCTTTCCTGGTTGGCAGCACTGAAGCTTTCTTT
cdr3_aa: CASSLYSFLVGSTEAFF

v_call: TRBV28
clone_size: -
d_call: -
j_call: TRBJ2-7
cdr3_nt: TGTGCCAGCAGTCACGACAAGGGACTCTACGAGCAGTACTTC
cdr3_aa: CASSHDKGLYEQYF

v_call: TRBV27
clone_size: -
d_call: -
j_call: TRBJ2-3
cdr3_nt: TGTGCCAGCAGCCCCAGGACAGATACGCAGTATTTT
cdr3_aa: CASSPRTDTQYF

v_call: TRBV7-9
clone_size: once
d_call: TRBD2
j_call: TRBJ2-7
cdr3_nt: TGTGCCAGCAGCATTAGCGGGAACTACGAGCAGTACTTC
cdr3_aa: CASSISGNYEQYF

v_call: TRBV9
clone_size: -
d_call: TRBD2
j_call: TRBJ2-1
cdr3_nt: TGTGCCAGCAGCGTAGGCGGGAGCGTATATGAGCAGTTCTTC
cdr3_aa: CASSVGGSVYEQFF

v_call: TRBV10-3
clone_size: -
d_call: -
j_call: TRBJ1-2
cdr3_nt: TGTGCCATCAGTGAGTTTCCGGGCTACTATGGCTACACCTTC
cdr3_aa: CAISEFPGYYGYTF

v_call: TRBV6-1
clone_size: -
d_call: -
j_call: TRBJ2-7
cdr3_nt: TGTGCCAGCAGTGAAGTCCGCAGTTACGAGCAGTACTTC
cdr3_aa: CASSEVRSYEQYF

v_call: TRBV10-1
clone_size: once
d_call: -
j_call: TRBJ1-3
cdr3_nt: TGCGCCAGCAGCCTGAACCCTGGAAACACCATATATTTT
cdr3_aa: CASSLNPGNTIYF

v_call: TRBV27
clone_size: -
d_call: -
j_call: TRBJ2-1
cdr3_nt: TGTGCCAGCAGTTTGGACAGTTACAATGAGCAGTTCTTC
cdr3_aa: CASSLDSYNEQFF

v_call: TRBV9
clone_size: -
d_call: TRBD2
j_call: TRBJ2-2
cdr3_nt: TGTGCCAGCAGCGTAGGGGTAGCGGGAGTCAACACCGGGGAGCTGTTTTTT
cdr3_aa: CASSVGVAGVNTGELFF

v_call: TRBV28
clone_size: -
d_call: -
j_call: TRBJ1-3
cdr3_nt: TGTGCCAGCAGTTTTGGGACAAACTCTGGAAACACCATATATTTT
cdr3_aa: CASSFGTNSGNTIYF

v_call: TRBV13
clone_size: -
d_call: -
j_call: TRBJ2-1
cdr3_nt: TGTGCCAGCAGCTTCTCAGGGCACAATGAGCAGTTCTTC
cdr3_aa: CASSFSGHNEQFF

v_call: TRBV15
clone_size: -
d_call: -
j_call: TRBJ2-2
cdr3_nt: TGTGCCACCAGCAGAGACCCCTTTCAGAGGGCCGGGGAGCTGTTTTTT
cdr3_aa: CATSRDPFQRAGELFF

v_call: TRBV4-1
clone_size: -
d_call: TRBD1
j_call: TRBJ1-5
cdr3_nt: TGCGCCAGCAGCCAAGTTTCAGGGGGTATCCTTAATCAGCCCCAGCATTTT
cdr3_aa: CASSQVSGGILNQPQHF